This TCR beta chain originates from a study of shared clonotypes between healthy human individuals. Subsets obtained from CD4+ cells comprised CD45RA+ naive and CD45RA-negative memory cells. Clones were read by immunoSEQ multiplex PCR, and TCRdb kept only the in-frame ones, dropping some. The sample has hundreds of thousands of clones; around 97% are singletons. CDR1 is SGHKS, CDR2 YYEKEE, per germline (reference sequence). V lost 4 bases, J lost 1 base, and 11 bases lay in between. There are 14 residues in the CDR3. The sequenced sample consisted of naive CD4+ T cells sorted from blood. Subset in this sample: CD45RA+ positively selected. The sequence derives from a woman aged 25 to 39 in good health. The V call is TRBV5-5, the J call TRBJ1-1; D is ambiguous. DNA for the CDR3: TGTGCCAGCAGCCGATGGACGGGGAACACTGAAGCTTTCTTT. The encoded protein is CASSRWTGNTEAFF.